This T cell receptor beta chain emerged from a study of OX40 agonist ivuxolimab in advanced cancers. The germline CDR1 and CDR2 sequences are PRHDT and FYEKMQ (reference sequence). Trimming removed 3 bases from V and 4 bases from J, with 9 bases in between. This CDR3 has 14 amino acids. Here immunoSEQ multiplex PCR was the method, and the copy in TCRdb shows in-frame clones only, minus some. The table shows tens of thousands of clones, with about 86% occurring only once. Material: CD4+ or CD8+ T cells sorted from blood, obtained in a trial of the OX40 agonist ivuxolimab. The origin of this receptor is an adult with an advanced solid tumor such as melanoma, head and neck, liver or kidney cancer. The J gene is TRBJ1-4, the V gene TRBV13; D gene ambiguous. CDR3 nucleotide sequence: TGTGCCAGCAGCTTCTCTTGGGTTAATGAAAAACTGTTTTTT. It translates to CASSFSWVNEKLFF.